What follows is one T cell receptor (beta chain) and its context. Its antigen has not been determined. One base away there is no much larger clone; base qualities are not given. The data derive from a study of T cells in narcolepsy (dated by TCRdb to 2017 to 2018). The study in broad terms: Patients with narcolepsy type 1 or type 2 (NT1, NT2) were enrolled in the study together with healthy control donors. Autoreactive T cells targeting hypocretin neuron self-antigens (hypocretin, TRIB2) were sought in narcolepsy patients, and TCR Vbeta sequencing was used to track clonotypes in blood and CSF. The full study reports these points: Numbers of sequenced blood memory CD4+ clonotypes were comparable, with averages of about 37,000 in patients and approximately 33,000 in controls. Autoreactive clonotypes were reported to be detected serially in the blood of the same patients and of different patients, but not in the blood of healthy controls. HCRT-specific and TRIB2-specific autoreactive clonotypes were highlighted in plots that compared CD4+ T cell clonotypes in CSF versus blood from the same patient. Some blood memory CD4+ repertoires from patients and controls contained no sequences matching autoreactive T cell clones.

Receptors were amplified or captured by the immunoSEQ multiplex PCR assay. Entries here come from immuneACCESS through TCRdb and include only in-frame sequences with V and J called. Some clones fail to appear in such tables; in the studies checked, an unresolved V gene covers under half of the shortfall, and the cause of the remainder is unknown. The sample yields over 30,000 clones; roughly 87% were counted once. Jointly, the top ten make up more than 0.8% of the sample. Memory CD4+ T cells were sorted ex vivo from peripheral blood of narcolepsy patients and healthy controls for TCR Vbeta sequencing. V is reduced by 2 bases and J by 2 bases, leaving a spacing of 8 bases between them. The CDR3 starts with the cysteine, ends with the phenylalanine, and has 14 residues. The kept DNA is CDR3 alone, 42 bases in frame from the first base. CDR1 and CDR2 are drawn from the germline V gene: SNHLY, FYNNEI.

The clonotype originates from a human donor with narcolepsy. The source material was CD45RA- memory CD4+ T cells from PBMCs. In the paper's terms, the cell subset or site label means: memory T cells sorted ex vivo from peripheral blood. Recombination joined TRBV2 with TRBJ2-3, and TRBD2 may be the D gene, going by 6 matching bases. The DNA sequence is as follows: TGTGCCAGCAGTGAAAGGACTACCACAGATACGCAGTATTTT. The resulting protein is CASSERTTTDTQYF.